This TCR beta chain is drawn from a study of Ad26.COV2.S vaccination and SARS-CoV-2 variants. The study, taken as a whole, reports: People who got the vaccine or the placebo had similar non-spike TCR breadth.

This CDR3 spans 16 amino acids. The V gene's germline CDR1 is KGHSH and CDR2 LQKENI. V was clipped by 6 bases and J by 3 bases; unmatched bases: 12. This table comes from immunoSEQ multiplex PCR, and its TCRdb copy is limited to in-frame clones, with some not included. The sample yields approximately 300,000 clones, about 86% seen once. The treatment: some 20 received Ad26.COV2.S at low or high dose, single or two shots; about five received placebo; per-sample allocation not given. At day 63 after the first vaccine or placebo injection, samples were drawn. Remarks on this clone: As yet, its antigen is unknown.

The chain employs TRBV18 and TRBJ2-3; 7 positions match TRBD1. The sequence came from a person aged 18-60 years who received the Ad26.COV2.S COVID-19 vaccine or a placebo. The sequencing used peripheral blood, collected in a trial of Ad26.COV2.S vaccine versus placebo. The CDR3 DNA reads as TGTGCCAGCTCGCCAATAGGGGGCGGTCGGACAGATACGCAGTATTTT. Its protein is CASSPIGGGRTDTQYF.